This TCR beta chain was sequenced in a study of Graves' ophthalmopathy and Graves' hyperthyroidism. RNA transcripts were the template, and TCR beta CDR3 regions were amplified from them. Amplification began with first-round RT-PCR using HTBI primers, then second-round multiplex PCR was performed. TCRdb called the multiplex PCR reads again in MiXCR, with one record for every CDR3 protein. The table shows some 370,000 distinct CDR3 sequences, with approximately 17% occurring only once. This clonotype was counted many times. Germline V lookup: CDR1 MNHEY, CDR2 SVGEGT. Trimming shortened V by 9 bases and J by 0 bases, and 12 bases separated the two germline ends. The CDR3 loop spans 13 amino acids.

The sequence derives from an adult woman with stable Graves' hyperthyroidism. The chain joins TRBV6-2 or TRBV6-3 to TRBJ2-7; tentative D call: TRBD1 (6 bases). The sample consisted of peripheral blood. The CDR3 sequence is CASQQDSSYEQYF. The CDR3 bases are TGTGCCAGTCAACAGGACAGCTCCTACGAGCAGTACTTC.